The T cell receptor (beta chain) under discussion was sequenced for a study of cytomegalovirus exposure and HLA in healthy donors. These donors were members of the roughly 120-subject validation cohort, a group separate from the roughly 670-subject first cohort. This clone was seen just once. What it binds is unknown. Study-level results: A few chains tied to CMV proved CMV antigen-specific in vitro. A later analysis found first-cohort TCR clusters tended to co-occur in the 90 to 150 validation repertoires.

Germline loops: CDR1 MNHEY, CDR2 SVGAGI. J gave up 3 bases and V 7 bases, and 1 base lay outside the gene matches. The CDR3 runs 15 residues. Clones were read by immunoSEQ multiplex PCR, and TCRdb kept only the in-frame ones, dropping some. This table holds over 250,000 clones, approximately 86% found once. This chain links TRBV6-5 with TRBJ2-6; 12 bases agree with TRBD2. Sequencing was performed on PBMCs. The clonotype comes from a woman aged 18-35 years in good health and CMV-seronegative. CDR3 protein: CASMTSGSGANVLTF. The CDR3, as DNA: TGTGCCAGCATGACTAGCGGGAGTGGGGCCAACGTCCTGACTTTC.